The sequence of this TCR beta chain was determined in a study of control samples from healthy donors and cancer patients. Sequencing used immunoSEQ multiplex PCR; TCRdb keeps in-frame clones, though not all of them. This sample has 350,000 to 450,000 clones, with around 90% found just once. The sequenced material came from PBMCs. This TCR was recovered from a man in his forties or fifties with head and neck cancer.

The DNA of the CDR3 is TGTGCCAGCAGCCGGCTACAGGGAGTTGGAAACACCATATATTTT. Translating it yields CASSRLQGVGNTIYF. V is TRBV16 and J is TRBJ1-3; weak D call: TRBD1 (6 bases). Germline values: CDR1 KGHSY, CDR2 FQNENV. V lost 4 bases, J lost 3 bases, and 13 bases lay in between. The CDR3 has 15 residues.